This TCR beta chain derives from a study of human thymus T cells. Resected material from corrective heart surgery provided the thymus tissue analysed. Study observations and caveats: What related research reported was that thymic repertoires overlapped highly among unrelated individuals.

Germline CDR1 is LNHNV and CDR2 is YYDKDF (reference sequence). The length of the CDR3 is 20 residues. The V gene lost 0 bases and the J gene lost 4 bases, with 25 bases spanning the gap. With regard to this clone: The antigen remains undetermined.

Repertoires were generated with immunoSEQ multiplex PCR, while TCRdb's copy carries only in-frame clones and drops some. The table lists about 78,000 clones, 95% to 98% of them singletons. The V gene is TRBV15, the J gene TRBJ1-5; TRBD1 might be the D (5 bases). Sequencing was performed on thymus tissue. This clonotype was obtained from a boy in the first two years of life with a congenital heart defect but otherwise immunologically healthy. The CDR3 region has the DNA TGTGCCACCAGCAGAGATAGCCCGCGGACGGGACGATTAAAAAATCAGCCCCAGCATTTT. It yields the protein CATSRDSPRTGRLKNQPQHF.